This entry lists 5 T cell receptor beta chains sequenced from one sample in a study of cytomegalovirus exposure and HLA in healthy donors. Primers: 60 Vbeta forward and 13 Jbeta reverse. Using immunoSEQ multiplex PCR, the repertoire was profiled, and TCRdb retains in-frame clones only, with some absent. The sample lists fewer than 150,000 clones, about three quarters occurring once. Input material: PBMCs. These receptors all come from a man aged 55 to 69 in good health and CMV-seropositive.

This clone turned up a few times. The chain uses TRBV28 and TRBJ1-4; 7 bases fit TRBD1. Germline CDR1 and CDR2: MDHEN and SYDVKM. The CDR3 has 14 amino acids. The junction had 13 bases not matched to a gene; V was cut back by 3 bases and J by 15 bases. As DNA, the CDR3 is TGTGCCAGCAGTTTTCCCGGGACAGCCACAAAGGTGTTTTTT. Translated, it gives CASSFPGTATKVFF.

This chain links TRBV4-1 with TRBJ1-4; maybe TRBD1 (6 bases). The germline V gene has CDR1 MGHRA and CDR2 YSYEKL. With 2 bases removed from V and 5 bases from J, the gap between germline ends came to 18 bases. The CDR3 has 17 residues. The CDR3 nucleotides read TGCGCCAGCAGCCAACCGACGGTGGGGGGGGCGAATGAAAAACTGTTTTTT. This gives the protein CASSQPTVGGANEKLFF.

The rearrangement links TRBV5-6 to TRBJ1-5; a weak D match, TRBD1 (6 bases). In germline, CDR1 is SGHDT, CDR2 YYEEEE. The CDR3 consists of 14 residues. The V and J ends lost 4 bases and 2 bases respectively, with 10 bases between them. For the CDR3, the DNA is TGTGCCAGCAGCAGGGGGGGTGGCAATCAGCCCCAGCATTTT. Its protein product is CASSRGGGNQPQHF.

This clone was seen a few times. V usage is TRBV28 and J usage is TRBJ1-2; TRBD1 is a possible D gene (6 bases). The germline CDR1 and CDR2 sequences are MDHEN and SYDVKM. The V end lost 3 bases, the J end lost 4 bases, and 12 bases lay between the germline ends. This CDR3 has 14 amino acids. This CDR3 reads CASSFSGGAYGYTF. Here the CDR3 DNA reads TGTGCCAGCAGTTTCTCTGGGGGCGCCTATGGCTACACCTTC.

This sequence joins TRBV10-3 and TRBJ2-1, with TRBD1 as a possible D gene (5 bases). CDR1 ENHRY and CDR2 SYGVKD come from the germline V gene. CDR3 length: 11 residues. V was trimmed by 9 bases and J by 9 bases, leaving 12 bases between them. The CDR3 loop is CAISRVGEQFF. Here the CDR3 DNA reads TGTGCCATTAGCAGGGTTGGTGAGCAGTTCTTC.